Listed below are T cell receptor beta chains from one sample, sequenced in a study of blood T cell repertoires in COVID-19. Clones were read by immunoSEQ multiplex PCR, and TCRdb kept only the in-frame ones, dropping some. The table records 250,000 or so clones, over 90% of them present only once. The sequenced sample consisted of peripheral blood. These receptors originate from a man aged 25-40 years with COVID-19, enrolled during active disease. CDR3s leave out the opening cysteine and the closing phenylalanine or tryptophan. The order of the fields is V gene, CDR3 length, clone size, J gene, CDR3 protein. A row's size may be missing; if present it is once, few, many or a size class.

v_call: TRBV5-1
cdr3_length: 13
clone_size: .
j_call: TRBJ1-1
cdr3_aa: ASSLNGEMNTEAF

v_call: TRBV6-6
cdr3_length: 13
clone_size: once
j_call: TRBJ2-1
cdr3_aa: ASSNNRGFGNEQF

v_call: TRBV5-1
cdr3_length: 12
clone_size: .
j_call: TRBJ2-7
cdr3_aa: ASSHGTGGVEQY

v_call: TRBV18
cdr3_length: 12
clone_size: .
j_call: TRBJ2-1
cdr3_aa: ASSPGASYNEQF

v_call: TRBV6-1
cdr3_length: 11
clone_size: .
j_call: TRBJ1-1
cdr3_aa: ASSEGQGTEAF

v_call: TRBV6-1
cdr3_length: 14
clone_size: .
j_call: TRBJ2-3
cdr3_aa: ASSETNTGWTDTQY

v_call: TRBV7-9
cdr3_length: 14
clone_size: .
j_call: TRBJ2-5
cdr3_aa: ASSPRWVRGLETQY

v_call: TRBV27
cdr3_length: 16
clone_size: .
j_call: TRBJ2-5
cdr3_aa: ASSSLGLAGLREETQY

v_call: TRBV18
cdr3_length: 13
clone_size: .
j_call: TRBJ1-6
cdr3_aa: ASSPGTGNNSPLH

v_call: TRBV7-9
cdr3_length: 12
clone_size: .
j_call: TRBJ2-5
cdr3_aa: ASSPGQGEQTQY

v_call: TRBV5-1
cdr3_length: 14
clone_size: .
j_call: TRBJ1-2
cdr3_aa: ASSTDIAGHDYGYT

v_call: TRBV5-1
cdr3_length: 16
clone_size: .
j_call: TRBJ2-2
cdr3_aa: ASSPLLNSGRVTGELF

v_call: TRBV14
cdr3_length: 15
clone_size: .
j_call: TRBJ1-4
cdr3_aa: ASSQMTGAAANEKLF

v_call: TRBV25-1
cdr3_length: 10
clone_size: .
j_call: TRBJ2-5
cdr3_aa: ASMGVGETQY

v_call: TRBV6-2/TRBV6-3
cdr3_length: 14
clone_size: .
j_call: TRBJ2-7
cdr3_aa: ASSTSWTGLTYEQY

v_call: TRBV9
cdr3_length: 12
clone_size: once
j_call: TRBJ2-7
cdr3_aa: ASSSGTGYGEQY

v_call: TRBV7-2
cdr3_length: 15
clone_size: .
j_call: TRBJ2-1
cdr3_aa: ASRRVTGTGGLDEQF

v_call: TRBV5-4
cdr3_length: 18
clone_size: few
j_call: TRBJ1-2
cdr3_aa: ASSRRTGDVPGKANYGYT

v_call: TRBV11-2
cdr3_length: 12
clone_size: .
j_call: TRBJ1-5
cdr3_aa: ASSAGQAGRPQH

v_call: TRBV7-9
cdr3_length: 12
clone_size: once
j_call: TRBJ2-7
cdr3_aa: ASDHGTLTYEQY

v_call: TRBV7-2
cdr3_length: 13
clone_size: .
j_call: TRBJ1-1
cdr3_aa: ASSLGTGMNTEAF

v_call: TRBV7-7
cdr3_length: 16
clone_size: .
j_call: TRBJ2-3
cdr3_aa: ASSLEVAGGPVRDTQY

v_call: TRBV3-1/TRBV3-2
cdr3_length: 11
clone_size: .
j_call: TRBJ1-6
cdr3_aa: ASSQDYYSPLH

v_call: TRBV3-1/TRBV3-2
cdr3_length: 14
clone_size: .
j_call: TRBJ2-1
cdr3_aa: ASSQVLAGGSNEQF

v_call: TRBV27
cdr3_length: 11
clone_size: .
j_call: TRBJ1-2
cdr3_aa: AAKRDRHTGYT

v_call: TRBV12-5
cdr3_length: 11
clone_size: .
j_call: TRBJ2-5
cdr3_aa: ASGGVGRETQY

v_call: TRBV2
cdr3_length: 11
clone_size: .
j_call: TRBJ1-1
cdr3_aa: ASDRGTRTEAF

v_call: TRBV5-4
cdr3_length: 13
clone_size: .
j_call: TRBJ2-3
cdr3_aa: ASSLPGTSTDTQY

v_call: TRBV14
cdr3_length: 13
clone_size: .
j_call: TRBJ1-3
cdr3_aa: ASSQTGSSGNTIY

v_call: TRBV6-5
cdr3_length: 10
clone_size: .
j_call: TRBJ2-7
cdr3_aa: ASKAGDYEQY

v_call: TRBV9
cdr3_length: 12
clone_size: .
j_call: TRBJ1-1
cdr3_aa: ASSVGQGDTEAF

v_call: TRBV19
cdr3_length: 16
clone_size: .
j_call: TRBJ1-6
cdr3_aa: ASSIRPSGAGEGSPLH

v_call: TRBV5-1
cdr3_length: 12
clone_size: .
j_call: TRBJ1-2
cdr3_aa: ASSLGQGSGGYT

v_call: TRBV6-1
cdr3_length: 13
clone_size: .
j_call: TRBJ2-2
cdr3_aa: ASSEGGLHTGELF

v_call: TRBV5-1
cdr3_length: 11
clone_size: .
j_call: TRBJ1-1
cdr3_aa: ASSRQGAGEAF

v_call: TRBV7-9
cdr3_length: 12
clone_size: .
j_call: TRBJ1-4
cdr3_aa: ASSLETGNEKLF

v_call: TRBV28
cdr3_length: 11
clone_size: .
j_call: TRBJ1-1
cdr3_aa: ASSPHGGGEAF

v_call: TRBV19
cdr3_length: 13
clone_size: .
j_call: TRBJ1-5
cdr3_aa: ASSIDGQGYQPQH

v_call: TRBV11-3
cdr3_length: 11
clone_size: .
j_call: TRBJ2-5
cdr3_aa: ASSLQVEETQY

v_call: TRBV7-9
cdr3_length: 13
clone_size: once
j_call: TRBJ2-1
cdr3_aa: ASSLLGGSYNEQF

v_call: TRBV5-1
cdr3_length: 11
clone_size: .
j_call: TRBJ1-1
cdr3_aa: ASSLAGDTEAF

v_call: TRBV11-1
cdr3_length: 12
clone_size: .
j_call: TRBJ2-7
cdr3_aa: ASSLARGGSEQY

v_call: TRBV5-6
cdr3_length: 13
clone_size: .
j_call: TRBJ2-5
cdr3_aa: ASSSGLAEKETQY

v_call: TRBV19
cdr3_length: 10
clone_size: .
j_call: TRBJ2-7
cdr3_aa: ASSIRGYEQY

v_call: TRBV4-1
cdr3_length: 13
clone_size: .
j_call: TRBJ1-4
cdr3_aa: ASSQVLGGDEKLF

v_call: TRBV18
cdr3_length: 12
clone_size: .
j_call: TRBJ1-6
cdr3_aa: ASSPGQGASPLH

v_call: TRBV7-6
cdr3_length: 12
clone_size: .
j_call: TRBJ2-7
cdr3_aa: ASSLGTYTYEQY

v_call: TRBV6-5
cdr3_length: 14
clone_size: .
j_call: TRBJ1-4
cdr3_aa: ASSYSREGHGEKLF

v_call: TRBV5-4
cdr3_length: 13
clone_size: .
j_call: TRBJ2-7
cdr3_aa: ASSFWGQLSYEQY

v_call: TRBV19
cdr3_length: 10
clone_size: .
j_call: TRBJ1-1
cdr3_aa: ASATLKTEAF

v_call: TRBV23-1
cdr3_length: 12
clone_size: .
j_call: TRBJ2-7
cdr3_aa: ASSQSNTSYEQY

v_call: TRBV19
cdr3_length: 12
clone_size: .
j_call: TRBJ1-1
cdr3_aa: ASRDIQGVSEAF

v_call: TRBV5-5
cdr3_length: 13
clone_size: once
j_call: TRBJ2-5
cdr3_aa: ASSLGLATTETQY